The 26 T cell receptor beta chains reported below all come from one sample, sequenced in a study of regulatory T cells in long-lasting Graves disease (dated by TCRdb to the early 2020s). The library relied on multiplex PCR. TCRdb shows the sequencer as Illumina HiSeq 4000. To build TCR beta libraries, CDR3 regions were amplified by Arm-PCR using iRepertoire HTBI primers. TCRdb applied fastp at Q25 and MiXCR to the public reads, then kept only in-frame beta chains. Identical CDR3 proteins give one entry, which carries the most common genes and DNA. In all, the sample holds around 400,000 distinct CDR3 sequences, and 15% to 18% of those were seen once. The top ten hold 22% of the sample. This specimen's time point label, per the study, means: newly diagnosed GD, antithyroid drugs for less than 3 months. RNA was extracted from PBMCs in TRIzol for both TCR sequencing and RNA sequencing. This specimen was peripheral blood mononuclear cells (PBMCs), taken at new diagnosis, from a patient treated with antithyroid drugs. These receptors all stem from a female donor with Graves disease.

Ten or more counts support this clonotype. The V call is TRBV24-1, the J call TRBJ2-1; TRBD2 matches 8 bases. This CDR3 contains 16 residues. After removal of 2 bases from V and 1 base from J, the junction contained 3 bases not matched to a gene. Germline V gene lookup returns CDR1 KGHDR and CDR2 SFDVKD. CDR3 protein: CATSDSGGGSYNEQFF. The CDR3 bases are TGTGCCACCAGTGATTCGGGCGGGGGGTCCTACAATGAGCAGTTCTTC.

The table lists this clonotype with many counts. V is TRBV12-3 or TRBV12-4 and J is TRBJ2-5, with TRBD1 matching 7 bases. The CDR3 spans 18 residues. The trim removed 1 base at V and 5 bases at J, leaving 16 bases unmatched. The CDR3 loop reads CASSLGYGAGGFMETQYF. The CDR3 coding sequence is TGTGCCAGCAGTTTAGGATATGGGGCAGGGGGTTTCATGGAGACCCAGTACTTC.

This clonotype was counted ten times or more. This chain joins TRBV6-1 and TRBJ2-6, with TRBD2 matching 10 bases. This CDR3 has 18 residues. V gave up 6 bases and J gave up 0 bases; unmatched junction bases: 8. The germline CDR1 and CDR2 sequences are MNHNS and SASEGT. The CDR3: CASRTTGLAVSGANVLTF. The CDR3 nucleotides are TGTGCCAGCAGGACAACCGGACTAGCGGTCTCTGGGGCCAACGTCCTGACTTTC.

The chain joins TRBV7-6 to TRBJ2-3; 9 positions match TRBD1. Germline CDR1 is SGHVS and CDR2 is FNYEAQ. CDR3 size: 15 residues. J gave up 3 bases and V 2 bases, and 3 bases lay outside the gene matches. CDR3 protein: CASSLTGTGTDTQYF. The CDR3 nucleotides read TGTGCCAGCAGCTTAACCGGGACAGGGACAGATACGCAGTATTTT. Variable domain in full (rest from reference TRBV7-6 and TRBJ2-3): GAGVSQSPRYKVTKRGQDVALRCDPISGHVSLYWYRQALGQGPEFLTYFNYEAQQDKSGLPNDRFSAERPEGSISTLTIQRTEQRDSAMYRCASSLTGTGTDTQYFGPGTRLTVL.

This clonotype came up many times. The chain recombines TRBV3-1 with TRBJ2-3; TRBD1 matches 8 bases. This CDR3 has 15 residues. Germline V gene data show CDR1 as LGHDT and CDR2 as YNNKEL (reference sequence). The V segment lost 4 bases and the J segment 3 bases; nucleotides outside the gene matches: 6. The CDR3 loop reads CASSPRDRPTDTQYF. The CDR3 coding sequence is TGTGCCAGCAGCCCCCGGGACAGGCCGACAGATACGCAGTATTTT.

CDR3 protein: CASSSLAKNIQYF. The DNA of the CDR3 is TGTGCCAGCAGTTCCTTAGCCAAAAACATTCAGTACTTC. The genes are TRBV12-3 or TRBV12-4 and TRBJ2-4; D uncertain. Trimming cost V 4 bases and J 0 bases, with 4 bases left between them. The CDR3 totals 13 residues.

This clonotype was detected many times. The V and J genes are TRBV10-3 and TRBJ2-2, with 8 bases matching TRBD2. Trimming cost V 4 bases and J 7 bases; bases outside gene matches: 5. Germline-derived CDR1 and CDR2 are ENHRY and SYGVKD. The CDR3 is 14 amino acids. The CDR3 is CAISAAGGHGELFF. Here the CDR3 DNA reads TGTGCCATCAGTGCCGCGGGAGGCCACGGGGAGCTGTTTTTT.

This clonotype was counted many times. This chain connects TRBV7-9 to TRBJ1-6; D unclear. Germline lookup yields CDR1 SEHNR and CDR2 FQNEAQ (reference sequence). V lost 6 bases to trimming and J lost 8 bases, with 20 bases between them. The CDR3 is made up of 16 amino acids. CDR3 nucleotides: TGTGCCAGCAGTCAGCCGGTAGGGTCCCCGCATTCACCCCTCCACTTT. Amino acid sequence: CASSQPVGSPHSPLHF.

This clonotype showed up many times. The CDR3: CSAMGNEQFF. In DNA, the CDR3 is TGCAGTGCTATGGGGAATGAGCAGTTCTTC. The genes are TRBV20-1 and TRBJ2-1; the D is unclear. V lost 4 bases to trimming and J lost 7 bases, with 5 bases between them. Per the germline V gene, CDR1 is DFQATT and CDR2 is SNEGSKA (reference sequence). CDR3 length: 10 residues.

This clonotype was seen many times. The chain couples TRBV4-3 to TRBJ1-4; D is undetermined. Germline V gene data show CDR1 as LGHNA and CDR2 as YSLEER. This CDR3 is 17 amino acids long. V was shortened by 0 bases and J by 6 bases, with 17 bases between the two germline ends. Here the CDR3 reads CASSQDLGRGNDEKLFF. CDR3 nucleotide sequence: TGCGCCAGCAGCCAAGATCTCGGCCGGGGAAACGATGAAAAACTGTTTTTT.

There are a few counts of this clonotype. This chain uses TRBV5-1 with TRBJ2-6; TRBD1 is a possible D gene (6 bases). V lost 5 bases and J 0 bases, leaving 15 bases between the germline ends. CDR1 and CDR2 from the germline V gene are SGHRS and YFSETQ. The CDR3 contains 17 residues. CDR3 sequence reads: CASRPGTLRSGANVLTF. CDR3 coding DNA: TGCGCCAGCAGGCCCGGGACACTTCGCTCTGGGGCCAACGTCCTGACTTTC.

The sample holds many counts of this clonotype. This chain joins TRBV27 and TRBJ2-1; 12 bases line up with TRBD2. With V trimmed by 6 bases and J by 9 bases, 9 bases remained unmatched. The CDR3 extends over 15 amino acids. Germline-derived CDR1 and CDR2 are MNHEY and SMNVEV (reference sequence). The CDR3 DNA sequence: TGTGCCAGCAGGGGGGCTAGCGGGAGGGCGGGTGAGCAGTTCTTC. Translated, it gives CASRGASGRAGEQFF.

In this sample, this clonotype turned up a few times. This chain uses TRBV10-3 with TRBJ1-2; D is uncertain. With 11 bases removed from V and 3 bases from J, the gap between germline ends came to 16 bases. This CDR3 has 13 residues. Germline loops: CDR1 ENHRY, CDR2 SYGVKD. CDR3 in amino acids: CASAPGLDYGYTF. The CDR3 DNA reads as TGTGCCTCCGCCCCAGGACTTGACTATGGCTACACCTTC.

This clonotype showed up many times. The rearrangement links TRBV7-9 to TRBJ2-7; 11 nucleotides align to TRBD2. The CDR3 is made up of 12 amino acids. Germline assignment: CDR1 SEHNR and CDR2 FQNEAQ (reference sequence). V trimming: 5 bases; J trimming: 7 bases; junction bases outside the gene matches: 1. The CDR3 region has the DNA TGTGCCAGCAGCCCTAGCGGGAGGGAGCAGTACTTC. It yields the protein CASSPSGREQYF.

This clonotype was seen ten or more times. The chain carries TRBV27 and TRBJ1-2; unclear D gene. Germline V gene data show CDR1 as MNHEY and CDR2 as SMNVEV (reference sequence). The V and J ends lost 6 bases and 2 bases respectively, with 16 bases between them. This CDR3 has 15 amino acids. CDR3: CASSLTWQENYGYTF. For the CDR3, the DNA is TGTGCCAGCAGCTTGACTTGGCAGGAAAACTATGGCTACACCTTC.

This clonotype was counted many times. V is TRBV20-1 and J is TRBJ1-2, with D possibly matching TRBD1 (5 bases). V was cut by 5 bases and J by 5 bases, with 15 bases left in between. The CDR3 sequence is 13 residues long. Germline CDR1 and CDR2: DFQATT and SNEGSKA (reference sequence). DNA for the CDR3: TGCAGTGCTCCCTCCGGGACGGATTATGGCTACACCTTC. It yields the protein CSAPSGTDYGYTF.

There are many counts of this clonotype. One end of the junction is discordant with germline, which a read error may explain. The chain carries TRBV5-1 and TRBJ2-5, with 11 bases that match TRBD2. CDR3 length: 15 residues. Germline loops: CDR1 SGHRS, CDR2 YFSETQ. As DNA, the CDR3 is TGTGCCAGCAGCCGCGGGACTAGCGGCCAAGAGACCCAGTACTTC. This encodes CASSRGTSGQETQYF.

The gene calls are TRBV6-1 and TRBJ1-5; possible D gene TRBD1, 6 bases. V was clipped by 8 bases and J by 2 bases, with 22 bases between them. The CDR3 contains 17 residues. Germline V gene lookup returns CDR1 MNHNS and CDR2 SASEGT. Written as DNA, the CDR3 is TGTGCCAGCGGCCCATACGAGGGGGGTGTGGGCAATCAGCCCCAGCATTTT. Residues: CASGPYEGGVGNQPQHF.

The chain employs TRBV6-1 and TRBJ2-1; weak D call: TRBD2 (6 bases). Germline CDR1 MNHNS, CDR2 SASEGT. Trimming cost V 2 bases and J 5 bases, with 13 bases left between them. The CDR3 covers 15 residues. The chain's CDR3 is CASSEMDGGNNEQFF. The CDR3 bases are TGTGCCAGCAGTGAAATGGACGGGGGAAACAATGAGCAGTTCTTC.

This clonotype was detected many times. The rearrangement links TRBV6-2 or TRBV6-3 to TRBJ2-7, with TRBD2 matching over 9 bases. CDR1 and CDR2 (germline): MNHEY, SVGEGT. J gave up 5 bases and V 2 bases, and 10 bases lay outside the gene matches. The CDR3 sequence is 16 residues long. The CDR3 sequence is CASSYKSRLAVHEQYF. In DNA form, the CDR3 reads TGTGCCAGCAGTTACAAGTCGCGACTAGCGGTCCACGAGCAGTACTTC.

Many counts were recorded for this clonotype. The V and J genes are TRBV27 and TRBJ1-1; 7 bases agree with TRBD1. CDR3 length: 15 residues. CDR1 and CDR2 (germline): MNHEY, SMNVEV (reference sequence). V dropped 2 bases and J dropped 1; count of bases not matched to a gene: 4. In nucleotides, the CDR3 is TGTGCCAGCAGTTTAAAGGACAGGTCGAACACTGAAGCTTTCTTT. Amino acid sequence: CASSLKDRSNTEAFF.

This clonotype was recorded many times. This sequence joins TRBV2 and TRBJ2-5, with D possibly matching TRBD1 (6 bases). Germline CDR1 is SNHLY and CDR2 is FYNNEI. The CDR3 length is 14 residues. V was trimmed by 3 bases and J by 5 bases, leaving 13 bases between them. CDR3 in amino acids: CASSDSRGRETQYF. For the CDR3, the DNA is TGTGCCAGCAGTGATAGCAGGGGACGTGAGACCCAGTACTTC.

This clonotype was seen at least ten times. This chain connects TRBV7-3 to TRBJ2-1; TRBD1 agrees at 7 bases. V was clipped by 5 bases and J by 10 bases; unmatched bases: 8. The germline V gene has CDR1 SGHTA and CDR2 FQGTGA. CDR3 length: 13 residues. CDR3 in DNA: TGTGCCAGCAGCATCCTCACAGGGGACGAGCAGTTCTTC. This codes for CASSILTGDEQFF.

The rearrangement links TRBV18 to TRBJ1-2; 7 nucleotides agree with TRBD1. Germline CDR1 reads KGHSH; CDR2 reads LQKENI. V trimming: 8 bases; J trimming: 8 bases; junction bases outside the gene matches: 8. CDR3 size: 12 residues. The CDR3 here is CASSTGVGGYTF. CDR3 nucleotide sequence: TGTGCCAGCAGCACAGGGGTGGGAGGCTACACCTTC. The entire variable domain, with the rest obtained from reference TRBV18 and TRBJ1-2, is as follows: NAGVMQNPRHLVRRRGQEARLRCSPMKGHSHVYWYRQLPEEGLKFMVYLQKENIIDESGMPKERFSAEFPKEGPSILRIQQVVRGDSAAYFCASSTGVGGYTFGSGTRLTVV.

This clonotype was observed many times. The chain joins TRBV12-5 to TRBJ1-2, with D maybe TRBD1 (6 bases). The germline gives CDR1 LGHNT, CDR2 FRNRAP. The CDR3 sequence is 16 residues long. The V end was cut by 4 bases, the J end by 2 bases, with 17 bases between. This chain's CDR3 is CASGSGRTALNYGYTF. The DNA for the CDR3 is TGTGCTAGTGGTTCGGGAAGGACAGCCCTGAACTATGGCTACACCTTC.

In its sample, this clonotype was seen many times. The CDR3 sequence is CSAPTGDEQFF. CDR3 sequence (DNA): TGCAGTGCGCCAACAGGGGATGAGCAGTTCTTC. This chain uses TRBV20-1 with TRBJ2-1; 7 bases map to TRBD1. The CDR3 totals 11 residues. Germline V gives CDR1 DFQATT, CDR2 SNEGSKA (reference sequence). V dropped 6 bases and J dropped 8; count of bases not matched to a gene: 4.